A single sample gave rise to the 28 T cell receptor beta chains below, sequenced in a study of T cell repertoires in cytomegalovirus infection. TCRdb ran MiXCR on the reads and lists one entry per CDR3 protein. Of around 740,000 distinct CDR3 sequences listed, approximately 34% are singletons. The source material was PBMCs. The receptors come from a human donor in good health (CMV status not recorded). Some clones in this sample may be carry-over from other donors' samples.

In this sample, this clonotype turned up a few times. This chain connects TRBV6-1 to TRBJ1-1, with D uncertain. CDR1 MNHNS and CDR2 SASEGT come from the germline V gene. This CDR3 is 13 amino acids long. Between the trimmed V and J ends, which lost 6 bases and 1 base, there was a span of 9 bases. The CDR3 bases are TGTGCCAGCAGGGCGAAAGCGAACACTGAAGCTTTCTTT. Translated: CASRAKANTEAFF.

Only a few counts were recorded for this clonotype. The genes are TRBV27 and TRBJ2-1; 15 nucleotides agree with TRBD2. J gave up 8 bases and V 4 bases, and 3 bases lay outside the gene matches. Germline lookup yields CDR1 MNHEY and CDR2 SMNVEV (reference sequence). This CDR3 has 15 amino acids. CDR3 nucleotide sequence: TGTGCCAGCAGTTCCTGGACTAGCGGGGGGGATGAGCAGTTCTTC. Translating gives CASSSWTSGGDEQFF.

The V call is TRBV28, the J call TRBJ1-4; tentatively, D is TRBD1 (5 bases). This CDR3 contains 17 residues. Trimming cost V 6 bases and J 0 bases, with 17 bases left between them. CDR1 is MDHEN and CDR2 is SYDVKM in the germline V gene. Here the CDR3 reads CASSTTMRGTTNEKLFF. CDR3 nucleotide sequence: TGTGCCAGCAGCACAACCATGAGGGGCACAACTAATGAAAAACTGTTTTTT.

This clonotype was observed a handful of times. This rearrangement joins TRBV6-1 to TRBJ1-2; 8 nucleotides match TRBD1. Germline CDR1 and CDR2: MNHNS and SASEGT. The V segment lost 4 bases and the J segment 8 bases; nucleotides outside the gene matches: 9. The CDR3 has 14 residues. CDR3 coding DNA: TGTGCCAGCAGTGGGGGGACAGGAGGGGAAGGCTACACCTTC. This sequence encodes CASSGGTGGEGYTF.

J is TRBJ2-5 and V is TRBV7-8, with TRBD2 as a possible D gene (5 bases). Trimming shortened V by 3 bases and J by 5 bases, and 13 bases separated the two germline ends. Germline values: CDR1 SGHVS, CDR2 FQNEAQ. This CDR3 is built from 14 residues. In nucleotides, the CDR3 is TGTGCCAGCAGCTTTCCGAGGAGGAGGGAGACCCAGTACTTC. Translation: CASSFPRRRETQYF.

The sample holds many counts of this clonotype. The V call is TRBV7-2, the J call TRBJ2-3; D perhaps matches TRBD2 (6 bases). This CDR3 region has 12 residues. The germline V gene has CDR1 SGHTA and CDR2 FQGNSA. V lost 3 bases to trimming and J lost 5 bases, with 6 bases between them. CDR3 in amino acids: CASSLEGDTQYF. The CDR3 region has the DNA TGTGCCAGCAGCTTGGAGGGAGATACGCAGTATTTT.

This clonotype showed up just a few times. The gene calls are TRBV5-1 and TRBJ1-6; D is perhaps TRBD1 (6 bases). Germline V lookup: CDR1 SGHRS, CDR2 YFSETQ. V lost 1 base to trimming and J lost 17 bases, with 16 bases between them. This CDR3 comprises 13 residues. The CDR3 region is CASSLTGNDRIHF. The CDR3 DNA sequence: TGCGCCAGCAGCTTGACAGGGAACGACAGGATCCACTTT.

V and J are TRBV20-1 and TRBJ1-5; D may be TRBD1 (6 bases). Germline V CDR1 and CDR2: DFQATT, SNEGSKA (reference sequence). The CDR3 spans 16 residues. Trimming stripped 6 bases from V and 5 bases from J, with 23 bases between. CDR3 nucleotide sequence: TGCAGTGCCATTCACGGGGGCGCCGGCGGGGATCAGCCCCAGCATTTT. Protein product: CSAIHGGAGGDQPQHF.

V is TRBV12-3 or TRBV12-4 and J is TRBJ1-5; D not certain. CDR3 length equals 16 residues. V shed 5 bases and J shed 5 bases, with 19 bases lying between them. CDR3 sequence (DNA): TGTGCCAGCAGTCCTCCACAGTTTGCGCGGGATCAGCCCCAGCATTTT. Its translation: CASSPPQFARDQPQHF.

Only a few counts were recorded for this clonotype. The chain uses TRBV5-1 and TRBJ2-1; D tentatively fits TRBD1 or TRBD2 (7 bases each). V lost 0 bases, J lost 1 base, and 11 bases lay in between. Germline values: CDR1 SGHRS, CDR2 YFSETQ. CDR3 size: 16 residues. The DNA of the CDR3 is TGCGCCAGCAGCTTGGCCCAGGGGGGGTCCTACAATGAGCAGTTCTTC. Protein product: CASSLAQGGSYNEQFF. The entire variable domain, with the rest obtained from reference TRBV5-1 and TRBJ2-1, is as follows: KAGVTQTPRYLIKTRGQQVTLSCSPISGHRSVSWYQQTPGQGLQFLFEYFSETQRNKGNFPGRFSGRQFSNSRSEMNVSTLELGDSALYLCASSLAQGGSYNEQFFGPGTRLTVL.

As regards this clonotype: The junction departs from germline at one end; a sequencing error may be responsible. This sequence joins TRBV28 and TRBJ1-3; the match to TRBD1 covers 8 bases. There are 16 residues in the CDR3. Looked up from germline, CDR1 is MDHEN and CDR2 is SYDVKM. The CDR3 region is CASNRDRTYSGNTICF. The CDR3 coding sequence is TGTGCCAGCAATCGGGACAGGACCTACTCTGGAAACACCATATGTTTT. The full variable domain, in which reference TRBV28 and TRBJ1-3 provide the parts outside the CDR3, is DVKVTQSSRYLVKRTGEKVFLECVQDMDHENMFWYRQDPGLGLRLIYFSYDVKMKEKGDIPEGYSVSREKKERFSLILESASTNQTSMYLCASNRDRTYSGNTICFGEGSWLTVV.

This clonotype appeared a few times. This sequence joins TRBV2 and TRBJ2-1; unclear D gene. The CDR3 spans 12 residues. From germline, CDR1 is SNHLY and CDR2 FYNNEI. Trimming pared 3 bases from V and 9 bases from J, leaving 9 bases between. Here the CDR3 DNA reads TGTGCCAGCAGTGAGGGGTTAGGTGAGCAGTTCTTC. Its translation: CASSEGLGEQFF.

This clonotype has a handful of counts. The V and J genes are TRBV7-2 and TRBJ1-2, with D perhaps matching TRBD1 (5 bases). V was pared by 0 bases and J by 1 base, with 9 bases between. Germline V gene sequence: CDR1 SGHTA, CDR2 FQGNSA. The CDR3 loop spans 15 amino acids. The CDR3 reads CASSLAPGYNYGYTF. The CDR3 nucleotides read TGTGCCAGCAGCTTAGCGCCAGGGTATAACTATGGCTACACCTTC. Combining the CDR3 with reference TRBV7-2 and TRBJ1-2 gives the whole variable domain GAGVSQSPSNKVTEKGKDVELRCDPISGHTALYWYRQSLGQGLEFLIYFQGNSAPDKSGLPSDRFSAERTGGSVSTLTIQRTQQEDSAVYLCASSLAPGYNYGYTFGSGTRLTVV.

This clonotype was observed a few times. The gene calls are TRBV28 and TRBJ1-4; TRBD1 is a possible D gene (6 bases). Germline CDR1 and CDR2: MDHEN and SYDVKM. The CDR3 runs to 15 residues. The V end was cut by 6 bases, the J end by 6 bases, with 17 bases between. The CDR3 is CASRHPRDKDEKLFF. The CDR3 nucleotides read TGTGCCAGCAGACATCCCCGGGACAAGGATGAAAAACTGTTTTTT. The whole variable domain, filled in from reference TRBV28 and TRBJ1-4, reads DVKVTQSSRYLVKRTGEKVFLECVQDMDHENMFWYRQDPGLGLRLIYFSYDVKMKEKGDIPEGYSVSREKKERFSLILESASTNQTSMYLCASRHPRDKDEKLFFGSGTQLSVL.

In DNA form, the CDR3 reads TGTGCCAGCAGCCATAGTCCCCGGGACAACACAGATACGCAGTATTTT. Translating gives CASSHSPRDNTDTQYF. The rearrangement joins TRBV7-6 to TRBJ2-3, with D tentatively TRBD1 (6 bases). This CDR3 is built from 16 residues. The germline CDR1 and CDR2 sequences are SGHVS and FNYEAQ. Between the trimmed V and J ends, which lost 5 bases and 2 bases, there was a span of 17 bases.

This clonotype appeared a few times. V is TRBV28 and J is TRBJ2-2; 7 nucleotides agree with TRBD2. Germline CDR1 is MDHEN and CDR2 is SYDVKM. This CDR3 comprises 16 residues. V gave up 3 bases and J gave up 4 bases; unmatched junction bases: 8. The CDR3 region has the DNA TGTGCCAGCAGTTTGTTGCGGGGGAGCCTCACCGGGGAGCTGTTTTTT. Translation gives CASSLLRGSLTGELFF. The full variable domain, rest sourced from reference TRBV28 and TRBJ2-2, is DVKVTQSSRYLVKRTGEKVFLECVQDMDHENMFWYRQDPGLGLRLIYFSYDVKMKEKGDIPEGYSVSREKKERFSLILESASTNQTSMYLCASSLLRGSLTGELFFGEGSRLTVL.

J is TRBJ1-1 and V is TRBV28; D call uncertain. Germline V CDR1 and CDR2: MDHEN, SYDVKM. The CDR3 has 16 residues. The ends were cut back, 5 bases at V and 3 bases at J, with 19 bases in the middle. The chain's CDR3 is CASSPTVGIFDTEAFF. In DNA form, the CDR3 reads TGTGCCAGCAGTCCCACCGTGGGTATCTTTGACACTGAAGCTTTCTTT.

The chain recombines TRBV29-1 with TRBJ1-2; TRBD1 matches at 7 bases. V lost 4 bases to trimming and J lost 2 bases; unmatched junction nucleotides: 4. CDR3 size: 13 residues. Germline assignment: CDR1 SQVTM and CDR2 ANQGSEA. CDR3 sequence: CSVGRGVNYGYTF. For the CDR3, the DNA is TGCAGCGTTGGCAGGGGGGTCAACTATGGCTACACCTTC.

Comment on this clonotype: One base away lies a much larger clone, so this may be a sequencing read error. The rearrangement links TRBV28 to TRBJ2-7; D possibly matches TRBD1 or TRBD2 (5 bases each). The V gene's germline CDR1 is MDHEN and CDR2 SYDVKM. This CDR3 contains 14 residues. This CDR3 reads CASKTGTSSYDQYF. The CDR3 coding sequence is TGTGCCAGCAAAACCGGGACCAGCTCCTACGATCAGTACTTC.

This clonotype was seen only a few times. The chain employs TRBV5-5 and TRBJ1-4; no reliable D call. With 4 bases removed from V and 1 base from J, the gap between germline ends came to 11 bases. The V gene's germline CDR1 is SGHKS and CDR2 YYEKEE (reference sequence). The CDR3 has 15 amino acids. This CDR3 is CASSIDGRTNEKLFF. The CDR3 DNA reads as TGTGCCAGCAGCATCGATGGTCGAACTAATGAAAAACTGTTTTTT.

The chain is built from TRBV6-1 and TRBJ2-1; 10 positions agree with TRBD2. V dropped 10 bases and J dropped 0; count of bases not matched to a gene: 15. The CDR3 runs 18 residues. Germline CDR1 and CDR2: MNHNS and SASEGT. The CDR3 nucleotides are TGTGCCACCAATCTACAGCGGGAGGGCCTTAGCTCCTACAATGAGCAGTTCTTC. It specifies CATNLQREGLSSYNEQFF.

The chain is built from TRBV12-3 or TRBV12-4 and TRBJ1-4; no clear D. V lost 5 bases to trimming and J lost 7 bases, with 29 bases between them. This CDR3 contains 19 residues. Here the CDR3 DNA reads TGTGCCAGCAGTCCACGATACTTGACATGGGATGGAACAAGTGAAAAACTGTTTTTT. The encoded protein is CASSPRYLTWDGTSEKLFF.

The chain joins TRBV10-3 to TRBJ2-3; TRBD2 matches at 15 bases. The V gene's germline CDR1 is ENHRY and CDR2 SYGVKD. The V segment lost 2 bases and the J segment 1 base; nucleotides outside the gene matches: 7. There are 19 residues in the CDR3. The CDR3 is CAISEGGLAGGPRTDTQYF. The CDR3 region has the DNA TGTGCCATCAGTGAGGGCGGACTAGCGGGAGGGCCGCGCACAGATACGCAGTATTTT.

This clonotype has just a few counts. The chain links TRBV28 to TRBJ2-7, with 13 bases identical to TRBD2. Trimming took 2 bases from V and 4 from J; bases not matched to a gene: 8. The CDR3 runs 17 residues. CDR1 and CDR2 (germline): MDHEN, SYDVKM. The CDR3 DNA reads TGTGCCAGCAGTTTAGGACTAGCGGGAGCCAGAGGGTACGAGCAGTACTTC. Protein sequence: CASSLGLAGARGYEQYF.

The gene calls are TRBV3-1 and TRBJ1-4; D unclear. The CDR3 is 15 residues long. V was trimmed by 0 bases and J by 8 bases, leaving 13 bases between them. Germline V CDR1 and CDR2: LGHDT, YNNKEL (reference sequence). CDR3 sequence (DNA): TGTGCCAGCAGCCAAGATCAAGGGTACACCGAAAAACTGTTTTTT. It translates to CASSQDQGYTEKLFF.

This chain uses TRBV11-2 with TRBJ2-7; D might be TRBD2 (5 bases). CDR1 is SGHAT, CDR2 FQNNGV, per germline. CDR3 length equals 12 residues. V lost 7 bases, J lost 7 bases, and 14 bases lay in between. The CDR3 loop reads CASTRPGNEQYF. CDR3 nucleotide sequence: TGTGCCAGCACCCGTCCGGGGAATGAGCAGTACTTC.

The CDR3 DNA reads as TGTGCCAGCAGTTCCCGGGCCCGCTACAATGAGCAGTTCTTC. The encoded protein is CASSSRARYNEQFF. This chain uses TRBV6-2 or TRBV6-3 with TRBJ2-1; the D is unclear. V lost 4 bases to trimming and J lost 3 bases, with 10 bases between them. This CDR3 has 14 residues. Germline CDR1 MNHEY, CDR2 SVGEGT.

The rearrangement links TRBV19 to TRBJ1-2; 8 positions agree with TRBD1. Unmatched junction bases numbered 7, after V lost 5 bases and J lost 8 bases. Germline V gene data show CDR1 as LNHDA and CDR2 as SQIVND (reference sequence). The CDR3 is 13 residues long. The CDR3 protein is CASSDRGRWGYTF. For the CDR3, the DNA is TGTGCCAGTAGTGACAGGGGACGATGGGGCTACACCTTC. Variable domain in full (rest from reference TRBV19 and TRBJ1-2): DGGITQSPKYLFRKEGQNVTLSCEQNLNHDAMYWYRQDPGQGLRLIYYSQIVNDFQKGDIAEGYSVSREKKESFPLTVTSAQKNPTAFYLCASSDRGRWGYTFGSGTRLTVV.